This T cell receptor beta chain comes out of a study of CD8+ T cells in alopecia areata. CDR3 length: 15 residues. Germline trimming cut 2 bases from V and 7 bases from J; bases unmatched to any gene: 12. Per germline, CDR1 SQVTM and CDR2 ANQGSEA. Treatment in this sample: oral pan-JAK inhibitor, 5-10 mg twice daily. Sequencing templates came from extracted RNA that was reverse transcribed into cDNA. The protocol was immunoSEQ multiplex PCR, while the TCRdb copy is restricted to in-frame clones and leaves out a portion. In the table there are about 200,000 clones, under 80% of which are singletons. The source was CD4+ T cells sorted from blood, collected around week 50, from a patient treated with tofacitinib. The sequence came from a human donor with alopecia areata. V gene TRBV29-1 combines with J gene TRBJ1-2, with TRBD1 matching 8 bases. The CDR3 is CSVENRGIPVGGYTF. The CDR3 DNA reads TGCAGCGTTGAAAACAGGGGGATCCCGGTTGGTGGCTACACCTTC.